This entry features one T cell receptor beta chain sequence. TCRdb redid the calling of the 5' RACE reads with MiXCR, one entry per CDR3 protein. The sample shows roughly 69,000 distinct CDR3 sequences, 20% to 25% of them seen only once. The V gene's germline CDR1 is SGHTA and CDR2 FQGNSA. The CDR3 contains 13 residues. V was clipped by 4 bases and J by 5 bases, with 11 bases between them. The specimen was memory CD4+ T cells sorted from a lymph node. As to subset: memory CD4+ T cells, CD4+CD45RO+CD25-. The chain is built from TRBV7-2 and TRBJ1-1, with TRBD1 as a possible D gene (5 bases). The origin of this receptor is a female donor with breast cancer. In nucleotides, the CDR3 is TGTGCCAGCAGCTCCAGGGTTGGAACTGAAGCTTTCTTT. Protein: CASSSRVGTEAFF.